This entry features one T cell receptor (beta chain) sequence. Each patient presented with locally advanced or metastatic urothelial carcinoma. The ends were cut back, 7 bases at V and 5 bases at J, with 11 bases in the middle. The V gene's germline CDR1 is SQVTM and CDR2 ANQGSEA. This CDR3 has 11 residues. The sample belongs to a study of PD-L1 blockade in urothelial cancer. Study information: Bladder-origin urothelial cancer in males described about 85% of the roughly 29 patients. Blood drawn 3 weeks (second dose) and 6 weeks after treatment start was analyzed.

TCRdb's table, derived via immunoSEQ multiplex PCR, lists solely in-frame clones and lacks some. The table has fewer than 35,000 clones, 85% to 90% seen once; the top ten hold 3% to 4%. The V gene is TRBV29-1, the J gene TRBJ1-2; D unresolved. Sample: PBMCs, taken around atezolizumab (anti-PD-L1) treatment. The clonotype originates from a middle-aged man with urothelial cancer. The CDR3 spells CSATDMYGYTF. In nucleotides, the CDR3 is TGCAGCGCAACCGACATGTATGGCTACACCTTC.